Below are 20 T cell receptor beta chains sequenced from a single sample in a study of Ad26.COV2.S vaccination and SARS-CoV-2 variants. Treatment described: roughly 20 received Ad26.COV2.S at low or high dose, single or two shots; 5 received placebo; per-sample allocation not given. Each sample was drawn 63 days after the first injection (of vaccine or placebo). Some clones are missing from TCRdb's copy, which holds only in-frame ones; the method was immunoSEQ multiplex PCR. The data show under 600,000 clones, with about 89% seen just once and over 1.5% held by the top ten. The sample in question was peripheral blood, obtained in a trial of Ad26.COV2.S vaccine versus placebo. These receptors originate from a person between 18 and 65 years old who received the Ad26.COV2.S COVID-19 vaccine or a placebo.

The chain employs TRBV21-1 and TRBJ2-5; the DNA was not used to check the table's D call, TRBD1. TRBV21-1 is annotated as a pseudogene. The length of the CDR3 is 16 residues. CDR3 region: CASSSGTGPTGETQYF. In DNA, the CDR3 is TGTGCCAGCAGCTCCGGGACAGGGCCCACCGGGGAGACCCAGTACTTC.

The rearrangement joins TRBV28 to TRBJ2-7, with D hard to call. The CDR3 is 13 amino acids. Germline V gene lookup returns CDR1 MDHEN and CDR2 SYDVKM. V shed 2 bases and J shed 3 bases, with 8 bases lying between them. The CDR3 sequence: CASSLAVLYEQYF. CDR3 coding DNA: TGTGCCAGCAGTTTAGCGGTTCTCTACGAGCAGTACTTC.

The chain links TRBV15 to TRBJ1-5; no firm D call. The CDR3 has 13 residues. Germline CDR1 and CDR2: LNHNV and YYDKDF (reference sequence). Trimming removed 5 bases from V and 6 bases from J, with 11 bases in between. CDR3 region: CATSRRSGQPQHF. DNA of the CDR3: TGTGCCACCAGCCGGCGGTCGGGTCAGCCCCAGCATTTT.

The genes are TRBV9 and TRBJ1-5; no definite D call. The CDR3 covers 13 residues. Deletions cut 3 bases from V and 5 bases from J, with 9 bases between. Germline CDR1 reads SGDLS; CDR2 reads YYNGEE. The CDR3 DNA sequence: TGTGCCAGCAGCGCCCGCCCAGATCAGCCCCAGCATTTT. It specifies CASSARPDQPQHF.

The chain carries TRBV7-2 and TRBJ2-7; a weak D match, TRBD1 (6 bases). There are 12 residues in the CDR3. V lost 5 bases to trimming and J lost 6 bases, with 11 bases between them. The germline CDR1 and CDR2 sequences are SGHTA and FQGNSA. In nucleotides, the CDR3 is TGTGCCAGCAGCCCAACAGGGTTCGAGCAGTACTTC. This encodes CASSPTGFEQYF.

J is TRBJ2-3 and V is TRBV15, with 9 bases lining up with TRBD1. CDR3 length equals 20 residues. V trimming: 1 base; J trimming: 5 bases; junction bases outside the gene matches: 19. CDR1 is LNHNV and CDR2 is YYDKDF in the germline V gene (reference sequence). Here the CDR3 reads CATSRAPIQLRDRARDTQYF. The CDR3 nucleotides are TGTGCCACCAGCAGAGCGCCTATACAACTCCGGGACAGGGCAAGAGATACGCAGTATTTT.

The genes are TRBV5-8 and TRBJ2-7, with D unresolved. Germline CDR1 SGHTS, CDR2 YDEGEE. CDR3 size: 13 residues. Trimming removed 0 bases at V and 4 bases at J, with 8 bases between. The CDR3 bases are TGTGCCAGCAGCTTGGCGGAAGATTACGAGCAGTACTTC. It translates to CASSLAEDYEQYF.

CDR3 bases: TGTGCCAGCACCCCGACAGGGACCACTGAAGCTTTCTTT. Residues: CASTPTGTTEAFF. This chain joins TRBV7-9 and TRBJ1-1, with TRBD1 identical over 7 bases. This CDR3 comprises 13 residues. V lost 7 bases and J lost 4; bases outside the gene matches: 6. Germline V lookup: CDR1 SEHNR, CDR2 FQNEAQ (reference sequence).

The rearrangement links TRBV18 to TRBJ1-3; D remains ambiguous. V dropped 2 bases and J dropped 4 bases, with 6 bases sitting between them. Germline assignment: CDR1 KGHSH and CDR2 LQKENI. The CDR3 is made up of 13 amino acids. The CDR3 nucleotides read TGTGCCAGCTCACCAGGGGTCGGAAACACCATATATTTT. This encodes CASSPGVGNTIYF.

Points on this clone: Within the sample, other DNA sequences also encode this same CDR3. The chain couples TRBV9 to TRBJ1-4; D possibly corresponds to TRBD1 (5 bases). Germline lookup yields CDR1 SGDLS and CDR2 YYNGEE. V shed 2 bases and J shed 7 bases, with 12 bases lying between them. The CDR3 consists of 14 residues. CDR3 DNA: TGTGCCAGCAGCGTGGGGGGTTTCGGTGAAAAACTGTTTTTT. Translation: CASSVGGFGEKLFF.

This chain connects TRBV19 to TRBJ2-3; TRBD2 agrees at 8 bases. CDR1 LNHDA and CDR2 SQIVND come from the germline V gene (reference sequence). The V gene end was trimmed by 5 bases and the J gene end by 2 bases; junction bases not matched to a gene: 6. The CDR3 is 15 amino acids. The CDR3 DNA reads TGTGCCAGTAGTCTAGCGGGCGGGTTCACAGATACGCAGTATTTT. This encodes CASSLAGGFTDTQYF.

The chain employs TRBV18 and TRBJ2-3; D is perhaps TRBD2 (6 bases). Germline V lookup: CDR1 KGHSH, CDR2 LQKENI. Trimming took 1 base from V and 0 from J, leaving 17 bases between them. CDR3 length: 18 amino acids. In DNA, the CDR3 is TGTGCCAGCTCACCACGTCGGGCTAGCGCGACTAGCACAGATACGCAGTATTTT. This codes for CASSPRRASATSTDTQYF.

The genes are TRBV7-9 and TRBJ2-2; D is undetermined. The CDR3 covers 13 residues. V dropped 1 base and J dropped 8 bases, with 8 bases sitting between them. Germline CDR1 reads SEHNR; CDR2 reads FQNEAQ (reference sequence). CDR3 sequence (DNA): TGTGCCAGCAGCTTAGTAGTATCTGGGGAGCTGTTTTTT. It codes for CASSLVVSGELFF. Combining the CDR3 with reference TRBV7-9 and TRBJ2-2 gives the whole variable domain DTGVSQNPRHKITKRGQNVTFRCDPISEHNRLYWYRQTLGQGPEFLTYFQNEAQLEKSRLLSDRFSAERPKGSFSTLEIQRTEQGDSAMYLCASSLVVSGELFFGEGSRLTVL.

The sample holds a few counts of this clone. The CDR3 sequence is CASSLPGPAYEQYF. DNA for the CDR3: TGTGCCAGCAGTTTGCCGGGACCAGCCTACGAGCAGTACTTC. The genes are TRBV28 and TRBJ2-7; D tentatively fits TRBD1 or TRBD2 (5 bases each). Per the germline V gene, CDR1 is MDHEN and CDR2 is SYDVKM. This CDR3 spans 14 amino acids. V dropped 3 bases and J dropped 2 bases, with 11 bases sitting between them.

The chain links TRBV6-2 or TRBV6-3 to TRBJ2-7, with D perhaps matching TRBD1 or TRBD2 (6 bases each). Germline V lookup: CDR1 MNHEY, CDR2 SVGEGT. The CDR3 spans 15 residues. V was trimmed by 7 bases and J by 3 bases, leaving 19 bases between them. CDR3 sequence: CASTPGGRLIYEQYF. For the CDR3, the DNA is TGTGCCAGCACCCCCGGGGGCCGCTTGATCTACGAGCAGTACTTC.

V and J are TRBV5-1 and TRBJ2-7, with 11 bases identical to TRBD2. Germline V CDR1 and CDR2: SGHRS, YFSETQ. This CDR3 is built from 16 residues. Unmatched junction bases numbered 6, after V lost 0 bases and J lost 4 bases. CDR3 coding DNA: TGCGCCAGCAGCTTGGCATCGGGGACTAGCGGATACGAGCAGTACTTC. It is translated as CASSLASGTSGYEQYF.

This clone was observed a handful of times. The chain couples TRBV6-1 to TRBJ1-5; possibly TRBD1 for D (5 bases). The V end lost 1 base, the J end lost 0 bases, and 16 bases lay between the germline ends. This CDR3 comprises 18 residues. The germline gives CDR1 MNHNS, CDR2 SASEGT. The CDR3 DNA is TGTGCCAGCAGTGAAGGGCTCGACAGTCTAACTAGCAATCAGCCCCAGCATTTT. As protein: CASSEGLDSLTSNQPQHF.

The rearrangement joins TRBV27 to TRBJ1-2; a possible D gene is TRBD1 (5 bases). The germline V gene has CDR1 MNHEY and CDR2 SMNVEV (reference sequence). This CDR3 spans 12 amino acids. Trimming removed 6 bases from V and 4 bases from J, with 9 bases in between. CDR3 in amino acids: CASSPGAYGYTF. For the CDR3, the DNA is TGTGCCAGCAGCCCCGGGGCCTATGGCTACACCTTC.

This chain uses TRBV3-1 (or the pseudogene TRBV3-2) with TRBJ2-1; D is undetermined. Per germline, CDR1 LGHDT and CDR2 YNNKEL (reference sequence). This CDR3 spans 12 amino acids. V lost 0 bases, J lost 7 bases, and 4 bases lay in between. CDR3 coding DNA: TGTGCCAGCAGCCAAGATATGAATGAGCAGTTCTTC. Protein sequence: CASSQDMNEQFF.

The chain links TRBV19 to TRBJ1-1; D call uncertain. The CDR3 spans 16 residues. V dropped 6 bases and J dropped 0 bases, with 17 bases sitting between them. Germline CDR1 is LNHDA and CDR2 is SQIVND (reference sequence). CDR3 amino acids: CASRRWAVSMNTEAFF. The CDR3, as DNA: TGTGCCAGTAGGAGGTGGGCCGTCAGTATGAACACTGAAGCTTTCTTT.